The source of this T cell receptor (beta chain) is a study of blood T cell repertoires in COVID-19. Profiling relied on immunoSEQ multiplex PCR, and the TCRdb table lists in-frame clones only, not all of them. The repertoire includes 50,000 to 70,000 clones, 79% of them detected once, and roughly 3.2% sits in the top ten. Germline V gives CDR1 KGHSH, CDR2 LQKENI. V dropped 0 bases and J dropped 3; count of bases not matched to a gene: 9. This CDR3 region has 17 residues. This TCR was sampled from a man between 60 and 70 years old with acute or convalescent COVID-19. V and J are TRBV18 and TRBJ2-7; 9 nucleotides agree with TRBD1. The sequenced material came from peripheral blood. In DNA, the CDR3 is TGTGCCAGCTCACCACCGGGACAGGGTGATGGGGACTACGAGCAGTACTTC. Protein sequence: CASSPPGQGDGDYEQYF.